The 3 T cell receptor beta chains below come from one sample, sequenced in a study of cytomegalovirus exposure and HLA in healthy donors. Primers for the PCR totalled 60 Vbeta and 13 Jbeta. Assay used: immunoSEQ multiplex PCR; TCRdb lists only in-frame clones, some missing. The table records some 150,000 clones, roughly 80% of them present only once. Sequencing was performed on PBMCs. The origin of the receptors is a woman in her thirties or forties in good health and CMV-seropositive.

The V gene is TRBV28, the J gene TRBJ2-3; TRBD2 matches at 8 bases. J was trimmed by 7 bases and V by 7 bases; bases with no gene match: 13. The CDR3 has 15 amino acids. Germline V gene sequence: CDR1 MDHEN, CDR2 SYDVKM. CDR3 sequence reads: CASTNPGGGLHTQYF. Here the CDR3 DNA reads TGTGCCAGCACCAATCCCGGGGGGGGCCTTCATACGCAGTATTTT.

J is TRBJ1-1 and V is TRBV9, with D possibly matching TRBD1 (6 bases). Germline V gives CDR1 SGDLS, CDR2 YYNGEE. The CDR3 is 14 amino acids. Deletions cut 3 bases from V and 5 bases from J, with 14 bases between. CDR3 nucleotides: TGTGCCAGCAGCGCATCAGGGGATGGGACTGAAGCTTTCTTT. As protein: CASSASGDGTEAFF.

The chain couples TRBV15 to TRBJ2-1; the match to TRBD1 covers 12 bases. From germline, CDR1 is LNHNV and CDR2 YYDKDF (reference sequence). The junction had 4 bases not matched to a gene; V was cut back by 5 bases and J by 8 bases. The CDR3 consists of 14 residues. The CDR3, as DNA: TGTGCCACCAGCGGGGGGACAGGGGGCTATGAGCAGTTCTTC. This sequence encodes CATSGGTGGYEQFF.